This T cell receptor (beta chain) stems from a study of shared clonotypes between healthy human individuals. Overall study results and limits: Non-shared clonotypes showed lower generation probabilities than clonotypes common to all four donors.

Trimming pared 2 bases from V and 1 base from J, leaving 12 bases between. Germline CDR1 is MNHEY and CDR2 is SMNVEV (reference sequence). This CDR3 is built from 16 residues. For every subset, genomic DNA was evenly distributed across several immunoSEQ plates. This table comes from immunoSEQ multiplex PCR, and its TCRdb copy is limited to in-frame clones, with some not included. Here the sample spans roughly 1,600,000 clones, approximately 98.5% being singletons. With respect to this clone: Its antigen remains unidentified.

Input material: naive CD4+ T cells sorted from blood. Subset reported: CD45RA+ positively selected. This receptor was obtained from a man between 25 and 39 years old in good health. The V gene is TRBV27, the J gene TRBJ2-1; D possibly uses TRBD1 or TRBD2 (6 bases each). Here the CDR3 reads CASSLVRGESYNEQFF. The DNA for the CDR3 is TGTGCCAGCAGTTTAGTTAGGGGGGAGTCCTACAATGAGCAGTTCTTC.